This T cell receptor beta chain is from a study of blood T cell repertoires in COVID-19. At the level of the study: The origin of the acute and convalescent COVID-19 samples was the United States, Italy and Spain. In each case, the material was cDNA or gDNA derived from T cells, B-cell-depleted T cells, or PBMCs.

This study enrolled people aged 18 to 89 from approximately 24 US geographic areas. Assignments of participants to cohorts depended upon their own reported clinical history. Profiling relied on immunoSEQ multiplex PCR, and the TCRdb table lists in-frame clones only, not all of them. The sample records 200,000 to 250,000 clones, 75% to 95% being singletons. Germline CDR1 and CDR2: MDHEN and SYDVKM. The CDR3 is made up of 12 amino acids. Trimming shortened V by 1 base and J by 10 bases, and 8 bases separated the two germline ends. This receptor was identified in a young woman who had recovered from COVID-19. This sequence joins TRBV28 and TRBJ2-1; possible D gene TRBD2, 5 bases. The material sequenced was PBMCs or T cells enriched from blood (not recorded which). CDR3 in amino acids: CASSLLLAEQFF. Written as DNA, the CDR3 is TGTGCCAGCAGTTTATTGTTAGCGGAGCAGTTCTTC.